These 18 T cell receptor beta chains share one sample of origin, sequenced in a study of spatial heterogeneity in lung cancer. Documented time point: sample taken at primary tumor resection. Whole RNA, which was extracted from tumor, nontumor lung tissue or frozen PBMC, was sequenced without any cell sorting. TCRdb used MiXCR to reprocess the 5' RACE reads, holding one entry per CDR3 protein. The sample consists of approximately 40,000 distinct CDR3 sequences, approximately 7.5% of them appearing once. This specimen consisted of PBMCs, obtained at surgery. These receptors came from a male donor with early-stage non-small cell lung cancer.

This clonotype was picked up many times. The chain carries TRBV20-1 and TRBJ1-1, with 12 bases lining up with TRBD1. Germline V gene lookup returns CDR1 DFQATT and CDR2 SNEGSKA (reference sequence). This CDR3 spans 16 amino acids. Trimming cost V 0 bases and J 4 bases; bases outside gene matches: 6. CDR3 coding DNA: TGCAGTGCTAGAGATCCGGGACAGGGGGCGACCACTGAAGCTTTCTTT. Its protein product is CSARDPGQGATTEAFF.

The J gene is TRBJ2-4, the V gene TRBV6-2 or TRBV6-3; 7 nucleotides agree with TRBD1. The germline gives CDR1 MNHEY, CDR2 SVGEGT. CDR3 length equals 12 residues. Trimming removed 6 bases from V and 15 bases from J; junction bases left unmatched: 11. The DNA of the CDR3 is TGTGCCAGCAGCTCTAAGAGGGGGCATATGTACTTC. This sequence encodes CASSSKRGHMYF.

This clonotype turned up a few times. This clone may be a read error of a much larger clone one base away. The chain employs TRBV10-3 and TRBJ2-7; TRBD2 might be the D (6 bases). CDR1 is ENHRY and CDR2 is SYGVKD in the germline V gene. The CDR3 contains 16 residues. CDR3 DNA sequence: TGTGCCATCAACATCGAGCCCATAACTAGCTCGGGCGAGCAGTGCGTC. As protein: CAINIEPITSSGEQCV.

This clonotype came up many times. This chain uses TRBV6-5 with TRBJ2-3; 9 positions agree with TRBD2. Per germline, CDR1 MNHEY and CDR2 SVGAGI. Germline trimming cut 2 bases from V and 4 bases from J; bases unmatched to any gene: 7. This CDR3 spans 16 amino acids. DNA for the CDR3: TGTGCCAGCAGTTACGGATTAGCGGGGGCCCCAGATACGCAGTATTTT. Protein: CASSYGLAGAPDTQYF.

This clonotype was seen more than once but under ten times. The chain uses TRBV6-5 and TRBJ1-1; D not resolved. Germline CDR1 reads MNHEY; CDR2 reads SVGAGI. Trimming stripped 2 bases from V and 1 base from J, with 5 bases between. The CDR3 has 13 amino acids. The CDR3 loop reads CASSYMGNTEAFF. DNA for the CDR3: TGTGCCAGCAGTTACATGGGGAACACTGAAGCTTTCTTT.

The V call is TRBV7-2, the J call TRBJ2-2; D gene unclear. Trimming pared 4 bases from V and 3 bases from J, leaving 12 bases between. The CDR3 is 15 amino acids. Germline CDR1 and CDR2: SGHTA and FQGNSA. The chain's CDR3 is CASSSRTVYTGELFF. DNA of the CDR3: TGTGCCAGCAGCTCAAGGACGGTATACACCGGGGAGCTGTTTTTT.

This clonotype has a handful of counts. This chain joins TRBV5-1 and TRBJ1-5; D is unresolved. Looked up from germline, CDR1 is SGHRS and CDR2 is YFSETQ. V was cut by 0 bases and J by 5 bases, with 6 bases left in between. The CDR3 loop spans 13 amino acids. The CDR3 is CASSLGGDQPQHF. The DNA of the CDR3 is TGCGCCAGCAGCTTGGGAGGAGATCAGCCCCAGCATTTT. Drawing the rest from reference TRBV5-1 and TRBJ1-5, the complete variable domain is KAGVTQTPRYLIKTRGQQVTLSCSPISGHRSVSWYQQTPGQGLQFLFEYFSETQRNKGNFPGRFSGRQFSNSRSEMNVSTLELGDSALYLCASSLGGDQPQHFGDGTRLSIL.

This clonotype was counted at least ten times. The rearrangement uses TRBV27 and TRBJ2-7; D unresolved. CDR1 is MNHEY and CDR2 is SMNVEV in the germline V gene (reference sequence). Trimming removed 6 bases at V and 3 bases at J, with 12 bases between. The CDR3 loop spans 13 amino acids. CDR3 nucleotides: TGTGCCAGCAGCCCACTTCTAAGCTACGAGCAGTACTTC. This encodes CASSPLLSYEQYF.

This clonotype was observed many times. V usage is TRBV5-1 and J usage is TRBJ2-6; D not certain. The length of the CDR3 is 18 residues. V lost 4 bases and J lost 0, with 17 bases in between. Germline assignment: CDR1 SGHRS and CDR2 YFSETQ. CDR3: CASSPNKGLSSGANVLTF. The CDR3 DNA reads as TGCGCCAGCAGCCCCAACAAGGGCCTCAGCTCTGGGGCCAACGTCCTGACTTTC.

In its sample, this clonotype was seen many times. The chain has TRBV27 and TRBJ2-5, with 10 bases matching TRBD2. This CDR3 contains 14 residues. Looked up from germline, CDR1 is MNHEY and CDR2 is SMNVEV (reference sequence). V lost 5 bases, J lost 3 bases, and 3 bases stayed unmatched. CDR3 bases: TGTGCCAGCAGTCACCTAGCGGGAGAAGAGACCCAGTACTTC. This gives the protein CASSHLAGEETQYF.

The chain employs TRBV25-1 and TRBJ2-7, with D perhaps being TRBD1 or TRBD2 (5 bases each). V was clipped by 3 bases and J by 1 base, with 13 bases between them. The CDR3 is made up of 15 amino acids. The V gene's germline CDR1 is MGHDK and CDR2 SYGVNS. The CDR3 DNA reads TGTGCCAGCAGTGACCCGAGGGGCAGATCCTACGAGCAGTACTTC. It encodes CASSDPRGRSYEQYF.

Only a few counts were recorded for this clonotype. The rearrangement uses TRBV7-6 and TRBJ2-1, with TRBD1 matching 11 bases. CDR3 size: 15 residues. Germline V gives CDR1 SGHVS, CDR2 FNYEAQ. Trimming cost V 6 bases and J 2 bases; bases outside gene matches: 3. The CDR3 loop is CASRRTGGTYNEQFF. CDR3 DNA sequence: TGTGCCAGCAGACGGACAGGGGGCACCTACAATGAGCAGTTCTTC.

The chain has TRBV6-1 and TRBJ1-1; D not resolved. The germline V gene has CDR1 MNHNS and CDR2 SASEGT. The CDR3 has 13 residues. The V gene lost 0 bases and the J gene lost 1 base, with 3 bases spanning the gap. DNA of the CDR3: TGTGCCAGCAGTGAAGCCACGAACACTGAAGCTTTCTTT. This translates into CASSEATNTEAFF.

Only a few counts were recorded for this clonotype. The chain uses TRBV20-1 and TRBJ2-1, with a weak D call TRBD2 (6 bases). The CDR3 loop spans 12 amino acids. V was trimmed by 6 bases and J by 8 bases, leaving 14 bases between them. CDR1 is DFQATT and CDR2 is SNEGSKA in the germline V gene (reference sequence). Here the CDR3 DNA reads TGCAGTGCCAGAACCTTAGCGGATGAGCAGTTCTTC. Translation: CSARTLADEQFF.

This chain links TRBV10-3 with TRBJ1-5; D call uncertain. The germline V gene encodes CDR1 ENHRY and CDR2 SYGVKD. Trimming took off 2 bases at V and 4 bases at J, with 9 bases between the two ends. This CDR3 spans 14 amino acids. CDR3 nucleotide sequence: TGTGCCATCAGTGAGGGTGGGCCTAATCAGCCCCAGCATTTT. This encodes CAISEGGPNQPQHF.

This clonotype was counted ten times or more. The CDR3 reads CSARDRAGGGVTQYF. The CDR3 DNA follows: TGCAGTGCTAGAGACAGGGCAGGGGGCGGCGTTACGCAGTATTTT. The genes are TRBV20-1 and TRBJ2-3, with TRBD1 matching over 8 bases. The CDR3 covers 15 residues. The J segment lost 8 bases and the V segment lost 0 bases, leaving 10 bases of the junction unmatched. CDR1 DFQATT and CDR2 SNEGSKA come from the germline V gene (reference sequence).

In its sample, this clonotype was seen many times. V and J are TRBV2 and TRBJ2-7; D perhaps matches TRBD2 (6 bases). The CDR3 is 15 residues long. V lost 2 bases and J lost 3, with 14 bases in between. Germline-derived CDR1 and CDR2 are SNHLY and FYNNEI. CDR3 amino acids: CASSESEGFVYEQYV. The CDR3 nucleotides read TGTGCCAGCAGTGAATCGGAGGGTTTCGTCTACGAGCAGTACGTC.

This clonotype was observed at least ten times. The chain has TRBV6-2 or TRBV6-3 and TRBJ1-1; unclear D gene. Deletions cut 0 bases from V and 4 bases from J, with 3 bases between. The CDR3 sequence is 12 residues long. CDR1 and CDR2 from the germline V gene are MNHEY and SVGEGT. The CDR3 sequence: CASSYSSTEAFF. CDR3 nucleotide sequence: TGTGCCAGCAGTTACTCGTCCACTGAAGCTTTCTTT.